A selection of T cell receptor beta chains follows, all from one sample in a study of cytomegalovirus exposure and HLA in healthy donors. Some clones are missing from TCRdb's copy, which holds only in-frame ones; the method was immunoSEQ multiplex PCR. The sample lists 100,000 to 150,000 clones; about 79% were seen once. Material for sequencing was PBMCs. These receptors were taken from a female donor in good health and CMV-seropositive. Each CDR3 is given without its conserved first and last residue.

TRBJ1-6 | TRBV6-5 | AKKWENSPLH
TRBJ2-7 | TRBV5-4 | ASSWGAAGGTYEQY
TRBJ1-1 | TRBV11-3 | ASRRQGPSVFRNTEAF
TRBJ2-5 | TRBV9 | ASSVGRTSGSGETQY
TRBJ2-2 | TRBV6-4 | ASRQGVSTGELF
TRBJ2-1 | TRBV5-4 | ASSFTGEANEQF
TRBJ2-3 | TRBV4-2 | ASSQEGGGATDTQY
TRBJ1-5 | TRBV7-9 | ASSSTGGDQPQH
TRBJ2-1 | TRBV5-1 | ASSFEGLFYNEQF
TRBJ2-3 | TRBV7-9 | ASSTTFRGEDRDTQY
TRBJ1-6 | TRBV5-1 | ASRGTGLTPLH
TRBJ1-1 | TRBV7-9 | ASNEVENTEAF
TRBJ2-5 | TRBV5-1 | ASSLGSRGETQY
TRBJ1-2 | TRBV25-1 | ASSRRNYGYT
TRBJ1-6 | TRBV7-9 | ASSGSNSPLH
TRBJ2-2 | TRBV2 | ASSEDRGTGELF
TRBJ1-6 | TRBV5-6 | ASSLYGRVYNSPLH
TRBJ1-2 | TRBV7-9 | ASSLGLRGDSYGYT
TRBJ2-7 | TRBV5-8 | ASSLKQGAGYEQY
TRBJ1-4 | TRBV5-1 | ASSLGQGQGEKLF
TRBJ2-5 | TRBV6-4 | ASSDVTGGFIVTQY
TRBJ2-2 | TRBV6-4 | ASSDSGAGELF
TRBJ2-3 | TRBV4-1 | ASSQERAGDTQY
TRBJ2-7 | TRBV5-1 | ASSPTYRDRGTGQY
TRBJ2-5 | TRBV11-2 | ASRDGGNAVETQY
TRBJ2-1 | TRBV10-1 | ASSESAGLNEQF
TRBJ2-1 | TRBV18 | ASSRGESYNEQF
TRBJ2-7 | TRBV29-1 | SVEGGSDSYEQY
TRBJ2-7 | TRBV5-1 | ASSLDQGQGRY
TRBJ2-5 | TRBV7-9 | ASSIRPGQSIETQY
TRBJ1-4 | TRBV6-5 | ASRGRVEEKLF
TRBJ2-2 | TRBV19 | ASSPGGRNTGELF
TRBJ1-3 | TRBV28 | ASSTNRVDRSGNTIY
TRBJ2-7 | TRBV10-3 | AIRPTSGRLSYEQY
TRBJ2-3 | TRBV25-1 | ASSEGVSPRGSTDTQY
TRBJ2-5 | TRBV7-2 | ASSFLVGVGETQY
TRBJ2-3 | TRBV5-1 | ASSPGLAGFTDTQY
TRBJ1-2 | TRBV2 | ASSERVVIVSGYT
TRBJ1-2 | TRBV19 | ASSTGQGGGYGYT
TRBJ1-2 | TRBV7-9 | ASSSRQGPDYGYT
TRBJ1-2 | TRBV18 | ASSPGQNYGYT
TRBJ1-2 | TRBV2 | ASRRDNNYGYT
TRBJ2-7 | TRBV15 | ATSTRYGTGESYEQY